This TCR beta chain appears in the sequencing data of a study of neurological immune-mediated disorders. Study-level points and caveats: Healthy controls had more TCR clonal expansion than multiple sclerosis, which showed the least, whereas HTLV-1-associated myelopathy showed the most.

V was cut by 6 bases and J by 6 bases, with 20 bases left in between. The CDR3 loop spans 16 amino acids. cDNA synthesis was performed by 5'RACE with 10-nucleotide random UMIs. In every sequencing run, more than 200 million TCR-beta sequences were generated from 15-18 subjects. TCRdb reprocessed the 5' RACE reads with MiXCR, giving one entry per CDR3 protein. The data show 90,000 to 150,000 distinct CDR3 sequences, roughly 3.2% seen once. This clonotype was seen repeatedly, ten times or more. What it binds is not known. The receptor's source is a woman aged 30 to 39 with multiple sclerosis. Material for sequencing was PBMCs. The V gene is TRBV12-3 or TRBV12-4, the J gene TRBJ1-4; D is perhaps TRBD1 (5 bases). The CDR3: CASSPGPGRGDEKLFF. For the CDR3, the DNA is TGTGCCAGCAGCCCCGGCCCTGGCCGAGGGGATGAAAAACTGTTTTTT.